Shown below are 21 T cell receptor beta chains from a single sample sequenced in a study of blood T cell repertoires in COVID-19. Using immunoSEQ multiplex PCR, the repertoire was profiled, and TCRdb retains in-frame clones only, with some absent. The table includes around 100,000 clones, around 87% detected once. Sequencing was done on a sample of peripheral blood. The receptors originated from a human donor with acute or convalescent COVID-19. The donor label of this sample is uncertain.

This chain connects TRBV24-1 to TRBJ1-5, with TRBD1 matching over 7 bases. This CDR3 is built from 15 residues. Germline loops: CDR1 KGHDR, CDR2 SFDVKD. The J segment lost 7 bases and the V segment lost 4 bases, leaving 9 bases of the junction unmatched. In DNA form, the CDR3 reads TGTGCCACCAGTGACTCGACGACAGGGCGCCAGCCCCAGCATTTT. Amino acid sequence: CATSDSTTGRQPQHF.

The chain recombines TRBV18 with TRBJ2-5; 8 nucleotides match TRBD1. Per germline, CDR1 KGHSH and CDR2 LQKENI. The junction had 5 bases not matched to a gene; V was cut back by 3 bases and J by 5 bases. The CDR3 consists of 14 residues. The CDR3 coding sequence is TGTGCCAGCTCACCGGGACAGGTCCCTGAGACCCAGTACTTC. Translating gives CASSPGQVPETQYF.

V and J are TRBV20-1 and TRBJ1-5; maybe TRBD1 (5 bases). Germline-derived CDR1 and CDR2 are DFQATT and SNEGSKA (reference sequence). The V end lost 3 bases, the J end lost 7 bases, and 16 bases lay between the germline ends. The CDR3 is made up of 14 amino acids. This chain's CDR3 is CSASMGGLGQPQHF. As DNA, the CDR3 is TGCAGTGCTAGTATGGGGGGATTAGGCCAGCCCCAGCATTTT.

The chain carries TRBV2 and TRBJ2-2; 8 bases match TRBD2. V was pared by 4 bases and J by 2 bases, with 3 bases of the junction left unmatched. Germline V gives CDR1 SNHLY, CDR2 FYNNEI. The length of the CDR3 is 15 residues. CDR3 DNA: TGTGCCAGCAGTGGCACTAGCGGTAACACCGGGGAGCTGTTTTTT. It codes for CASSGTSGNTGELFF.

This chain links TRBV7-9 with TRBJ1-4; the match to TRBD1 covers 7 bases. This CDR3 region has 16 residues. The germline gives CDR1 SEHNR, CDR2 FQNEAQ (reference sequence). Trimming removed 5 bases from V and 0 bases from J; junction bases left unmatched: 6. CDR3 in amino acids: CASSPRDSPTNEKLFF. The CDR3 DNA reads TGTGCCAGCAGCCCCCGGGACAGCCCAACTAATGAAAAACTGTTTTTT.

The rearrangement joins TRBV5-4 to TRBJ2-5; perhaps TRBD1 as D (5 bases). The CDR3 extends over 16 amino acids. Germline assignment: CDR1 SGHNT and CDR2 YYREEE (reference sequence). Trimming cost V 4 bases and J 5 bases, with 21 bases left between them. As DNA, the CDR3 is TGTGCCAGCAGCCCCAAAGGGCAGGGTCCATTTGAGACCCAGTACTTC. Its protein product is CASSPKGQGPFETQYF.

This clone showed up just once. The gene calls are TRBV3-1 (or the pseudogene TRBV3-2) and TRBJ2-7; weak D call: TRBD2 (6 bases). Trimming stripped 1 base from V and 2 bases from J, with 12 bases between. The germline gives CDR1 LGHDT, CDR2 YNNKEL (reference sequence). The CDR3 spans 15 residues. The CDR3 DNA reads as TGTGCCAGCAGCCAAGGGGGAGGAGAGACCTACGAGCAGTACTTC. Translating gives CASSQGGGETYEQYF.

The chain combines TRBV27 with TRBJ2-3; possibly TRBD2 for D (7 bases). Looked up from germline, CDR1 is MNHEY and CDR2 is SMNVEV (reference sequence). CDR3 length: 15 residues. Between the trimmed V and J ends, which lost 6 bases and 6 bases, there was a span of 19 bases. The CDR3 coding sequence is TGTGCCAGCAGGAAGGTCGCGGGGGCGCGGGATACGCAGTATTTT. It codes for CASRKVAGARDTQYF.

This rearrangement joins TRBV6-5 to TRBJ1-2; 9 bases agree with TRBD1. The CDR3 has 15 residues. Germline CDR1 MNHEY, CDR2 SVGAGI. V was clipped by 2 bases and J by 6 bases; unmatched bases: 7. The CDR3 coding sequence is TGTGCCAGCAGTTACGGGACAGGGCTTAGTGATGGCTACACCTTC. Translating it yields CASSYGTGLSDGYTF.

The chain joins TRBV5-1 to TRBJ2-2; D call uncertain. The CDR3 length is 18 residues. Germline CDR1 reads SGHRS; CDR2 reads YFSETQ. V was shortened by 0 bases and J by 2 bases, with 17 bases between the two germline ends. CDR3 coding DNA: TGCGCCAGCAGCTTGGGTCGCGGTGGCCGGGTTAACACCGGGGAGCTGTTTTTT. This encodes CASSLGRGGRVNTGELFF.

This chain joins TRBV5-8 and TRBJ2-2; D gene ambiguous. There are 16 residues in the CDR3. V was cut by 0 bases and J by 0 bases, with 9 bases left in between. From germline, CDR1 is SGHTS and CDR2 YDEGEE. CDR3 amino acids: CASSLVPGSNTGELFF. CDR3 nucleotide sequence: TGTGCCAGCAGCTTGGTTCCAGGATCGAACACCGGGGAGCTGTTTTTT.

The CDR3 bases are TGTGCCAGCAGGAAAGGGGACTACACTGAAGCTTTCTTT. It is translated as CASRKGDYTEAFF. The chain has TRBV7-8 and TRBJ1-1; the D gene is possibly TRBD1 (5 bases). The V end was cut by 6 bases, the J end by 3 bases, with 11 bases between. Germline V gene data show CDR1 as SGHVS and CDR2 as FQNEAQ. CDR3 length equals 13 residues.

The V and J genes are TRBV3-1 (or the pseudogene TRBV3-2) and TRBJ2-6, with 7 bases lining up with TRBD1. After removal of 4 bases from V and 3 bases from J, the junction contained 9 bases not matched to a gene. Germline V gene sequence: CDR1 LGHDT, CDR2 YNNKEL (reference sequence). This CDR3 contains 17 residues. For the CDR3, the DNA is TGTGCCAGCAGCCGCAGACTGACAGGGAATGGGGCCAACGTCCTGACTTTC. Its translation is CASSRRLTGNGANVLTF.

In its sample, this clone was seen a few times. The chain has TRBV7-8 and TRBJ1-1; D remains ambiguous. Germline V gene data show CDR1 as SGHVS and CDR2 as FQNEAQ. This CDR3 is 15 amino acids long. The V end was cut by 2 bases, the J end by 1 base, with 11 bases between. The CDR3 protein is CASSLFPVPNTEAFF. CDR3 DNA: TGTGCCAGCAGCTTATTTCCCGTCCCGAACACTGAAGCTTTCTTT.

The chain uses TRBV11-2 and TRBJ1-6; TRBD1 aligns across 9 bases. From germline, CDR1 is SGHAT and CDR2 FQNNGV. The CDR3 has 16 amino acids. The V gene end was trimmed by 5 bases and the J gene end by 6 bases; junction bases not matched to a gene: 8. CDR3 nucleotide sequence: TGTGCCAGCAGCCACCGGACAGGGGCGGGTAATTCACCCCTCCACTTT. This encodes CASSHRTGAGNSPLHF.

The chain couples TRBV19 to TRBJ2-2; 7 bases agree with TRBD1. V shed 6 bases, J shed 7 bases, and the junction held 8 bases outside the gene matches. Per the germline V gene, CDR1 is LNHDA and CDR2 is SQIVND (reference sequence). This CDR3 is 14 amino acids long. CDR3 nucleotides: TGTGCCAGTAGCCAAACAGGGGATTACGGGGAGCTGTTTTTT. Residues: CASSQTGDYGELFF.

The chain couples TRBV28 to TRBJ1-4, with a possible D match to TRBD1 (5 bases). The germline V and J ends were trimmed by 5 bases and 7 bases, with 14 bases remaining between them. CDR1 is MDHEN and CDR2 is SYDVKM in the germline V gene. The CDR3 contains 14 residues. CDR3 in amino acids: CASSIGGKGEKLFF. The CDR3 DNA follows: TGTGCCAGCAGTATCGGGGGTAAAGGTGAAAAACTGTTTTTT.

This chain joins TRBV12-3 or TRBV12-4 and TRBJ2-3; a weak D match, TRBD2 (6 bases). V lost 8 bases and J lost 0, with 9 bases in between. The CDR3 contains 13 residues. The DNA of the CDR3 is TGTGCCAGCGCTAGCGTCAGCACAGATACGCAGTATTTT. As protein: CASASVSTDTQYF.

The CDR3: CASSQYRVSYGYTF. The CDR3 DNA sequence: TGTGCCAGCAGCCAATACAGGGTCAGCTATGGCTACACCTTC. The V gene is TRBV3-1 (or the pseudogene TRBV3-2), the J gene TRBJ1-2; maybe TRBD1 (6 bases). The CDR3 consists of 14 residues. Per germline, CDR1 LGHDT and CDR2 YNNKEL (reference sequence). V lost 2 bases to trimming and J lost 4 bases, with 11 bases between them.

The chain employs TRBV28 and TRBJ1-5, with D possibly matching TRBD1 (5 bases). The CDR3 loop spans 12 amino acids. Germline values: CDR1 MDHEN, CDR2 SYDVKM. Trimming pared 7 bases from V and 7 bases from J, leaving 11 bases between. CDR3: CASTLGGQPQHF. The CDR3 coding sequence is TGTGCCAGCACCCTCGGGGGGCAGCCCCAGCATTTT.

This clone was found once. This chain links TRBV10-1 with TRBJ2-5; 10 bases fit TRBD2. The germline V gene has CDR1 WNHNN and CDR2 SYGVQD (reference sequence). V was clipped by 3 bases and J by 1 base; unmatched bases: 8. CDR3 length: 17 residues. In DNA form, the CDR3 reads TGCGCCAGCAGTGAAGGCCGGCTAGCGGGGGCCCAAGAGACCCAGTACTTC. It translates to CASSEGRLAGAQETQYF.